This T cell receptor beta chain was identified in a study of blood T cell repertoires in COVID-19. The wider study: The United States, Italy and Spain were the sources of the acute and convalescent COVID-19 samples.

Methods used by the authors: The assay estimated nucleated cells by amplifying reference gene primers. The method was immunoSEQ multiplex PCR; TCRdb's version includes in-frame clones alone and lacks a portion of them. The V and J calls and clone size are taken from that table; D and trimming were inferred from the DNA. The sample holds 270,000 or so clones, roughly 86% seen once. CDR3 length: 14 amino acids. Between the trimmed V and J ends, which lost 8 bases and 5 bases, there was a span of 17 bases. The germline gives CDR1 SGHRS, CDR2 YFSETQ. Seattle participants joined during active infection and were tracked over time.

This clonotype originated in a woman aged 25 to 39 with COVID-19, enrolled during active disease. Input material: peripheral blood. The chain uses TRBV5-1 and TRBJ1-5; D is possibly TRBD1 (6 bases). CDR3 DNA: TGCGCCAGAGCGCGGGGGGGGCGCGATCAGCCCCAGCATTTT. Translation: CARARGGRDQPQHF. Full variable domain (missing parts from reference TRBV5-1 and TRBJ1-5): KAGVTQTPRYLIKTRGQQVTLSCSPISGHRSVSWYQQTPGQGLQFLFEYFSETQRNKGNFPGRFSGRQFSNSRSEMNVSTLELGDSALYLCARARGGRDQPQHFGDGTRLSIL.